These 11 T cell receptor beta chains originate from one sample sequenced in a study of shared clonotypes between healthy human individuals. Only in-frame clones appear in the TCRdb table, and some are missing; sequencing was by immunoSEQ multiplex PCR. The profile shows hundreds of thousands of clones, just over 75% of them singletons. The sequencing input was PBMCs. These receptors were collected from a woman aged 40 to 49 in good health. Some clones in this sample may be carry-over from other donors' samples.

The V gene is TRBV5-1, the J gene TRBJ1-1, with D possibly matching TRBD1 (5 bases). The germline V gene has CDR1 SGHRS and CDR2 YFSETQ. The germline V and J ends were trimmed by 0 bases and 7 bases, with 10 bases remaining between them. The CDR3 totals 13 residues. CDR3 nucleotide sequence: TGCGCCAGCAGCTTGGCGGGACTAAGTGAAGCTTTCTTT. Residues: CASSLAGLSEAFF.

CDR3 sequence reads: CASSLNSSPNQPQHF. CDR3 coding DNA: TGTGCCAGCAGCCTCAACTCTAGCCCCAATCAGCCCCAGCATTTT. J is TRBJ1-5 and V is TRBV6-6, with unresolved D. CDR3 length: 15 residues. V was clipped by 6 bases and J by 3 bases, with 15 bases between them. CDR1 is MNHNY and CDR2 is SVGAGI in the germline V gene (reference sequence).

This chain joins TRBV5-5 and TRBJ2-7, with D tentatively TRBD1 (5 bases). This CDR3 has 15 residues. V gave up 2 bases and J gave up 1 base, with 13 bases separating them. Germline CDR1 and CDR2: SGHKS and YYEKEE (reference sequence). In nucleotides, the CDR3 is TGTGCCAGCAGCTTCAGGACATTTAATTCCTACGAGCAGTACTTC. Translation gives CASSFRTFNSYEQYF.

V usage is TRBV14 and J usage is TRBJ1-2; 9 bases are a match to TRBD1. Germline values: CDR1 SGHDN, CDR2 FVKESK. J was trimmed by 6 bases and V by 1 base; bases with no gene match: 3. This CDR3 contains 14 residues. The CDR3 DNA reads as TGTGCCAGCAGCCAAGTTACAGGGGGCGATGGCTACACCTTC. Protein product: CASSQVTGGDGYTF.

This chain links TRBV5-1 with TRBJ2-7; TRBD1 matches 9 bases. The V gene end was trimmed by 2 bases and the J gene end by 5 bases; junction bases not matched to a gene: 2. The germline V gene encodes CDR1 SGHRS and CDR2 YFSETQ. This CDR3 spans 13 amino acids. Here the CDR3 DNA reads TGCGCCAGCAGCTTACAGGGGGCGGACGAGCAGTACTTC. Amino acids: CASSLQGADEQYF.

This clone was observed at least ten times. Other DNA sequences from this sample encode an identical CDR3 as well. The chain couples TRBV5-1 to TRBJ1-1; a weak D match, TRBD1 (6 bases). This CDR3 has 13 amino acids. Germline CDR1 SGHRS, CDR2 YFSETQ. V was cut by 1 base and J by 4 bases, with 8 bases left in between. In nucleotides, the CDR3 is TGCGCCAGCAGCTTGAGGGGGGGCACTGAAGCTTTCTTT. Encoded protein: CASSLRGGTEAFF.

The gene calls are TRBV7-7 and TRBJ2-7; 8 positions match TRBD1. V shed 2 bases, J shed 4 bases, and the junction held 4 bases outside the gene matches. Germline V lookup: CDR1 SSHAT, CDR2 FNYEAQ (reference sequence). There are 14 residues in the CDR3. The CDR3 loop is CASSLFQGAYEQYF. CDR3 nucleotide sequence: TGTGCCAGCAGCTTATTTCAGGGGGCTTACGAGCAGTACTTC.

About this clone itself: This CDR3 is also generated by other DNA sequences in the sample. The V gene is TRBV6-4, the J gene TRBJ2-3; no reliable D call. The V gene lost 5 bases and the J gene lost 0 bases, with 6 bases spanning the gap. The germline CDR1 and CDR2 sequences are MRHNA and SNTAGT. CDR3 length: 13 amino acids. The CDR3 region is CASSRSSTDTQYF. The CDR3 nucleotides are TGTGCCAGCAGTCGTTCTAGCACAGATACGCAGTATTTT.

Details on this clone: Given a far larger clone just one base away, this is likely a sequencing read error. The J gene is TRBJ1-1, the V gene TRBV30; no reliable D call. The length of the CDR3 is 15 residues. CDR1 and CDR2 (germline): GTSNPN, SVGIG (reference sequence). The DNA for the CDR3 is TGTGCCTGGAGTGTAGGCCCTCAACTGAACACTGAAGCTCTCTTT. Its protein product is CAWSVGPQLNTEALF. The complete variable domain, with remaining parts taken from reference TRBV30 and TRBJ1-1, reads SQTIHQWPATLVQPVGSPLSLECTVEGTSNPNLYWYRQAAGRGLQLLFYSVGIGQISSEVPQNLSASRPQDRQFILSSKKLLLSDSGFYLCAWSVGPQLNTEALFGQGTRLTVV.

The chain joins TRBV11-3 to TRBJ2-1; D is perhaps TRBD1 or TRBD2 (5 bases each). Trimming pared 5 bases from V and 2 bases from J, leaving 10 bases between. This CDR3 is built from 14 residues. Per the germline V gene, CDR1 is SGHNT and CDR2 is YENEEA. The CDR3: CASSHGTAYNEQFF. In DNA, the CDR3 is TGTGCCAGCAGCCACGGGACGGCCTACAATGAGCAGTTCTTC.

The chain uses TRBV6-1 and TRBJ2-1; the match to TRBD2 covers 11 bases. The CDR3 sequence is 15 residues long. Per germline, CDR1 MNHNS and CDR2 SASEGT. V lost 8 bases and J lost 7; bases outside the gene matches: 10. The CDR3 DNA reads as TGTGCCAGCGTTTCTGGGACTAGCGGTATAAATGAGCAGTTCTTC. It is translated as CASVSGTSGINEQFF.